This T cell receptor beta chain emerged from a study of response to subunit inactivated influenza vaccine. Each CDR3 protein gets one entry after TCRdb re-called the RT-PCR reads with MiXCR. The data hold roughly 520,000 distinct CDR3 sequences, with roughly 25% observed a single time. Germline-derived CDR1 and CDR2 are MDHEN and SYDVKM. The CDR3 has 12 residues. Trimming removed 1 base at V and 6 bases at J, with 7 bases between. The TCR originated in a man between 45 and 60 years old who received an inactivated influenza vaccine. The chain uses TRBV28 and TRBJ2-7; D is undetermined. Material: CD4+ T cells sorted from PBMCs, obtained about 5 days after vaccination. CDR3 sequence: CASSLFSGEQYF. The CDR3 DNA reads as TGTGCCAGCAGTTTATTTTCGGGCGAGCAGTACTTC.